This TCR beta chain came from a study of siplizumab effects on memory and regulatory T cells. General study findings and limits: Proliferating clones, CD4+ or CD8+, lacked an assignable naive or memory phenotype in roughly 80-97% of cases.

The cells of the mixed lymphocyte reaction underwent an approximately six-day coculture at 37°C. Concerning this clone itself: Its antigen is not identified.

Sequencing of each sample assayed roughly 9.8 x 10^4 TCR templates. Only in-frame clones appear in the TCRdb table, and some are missing; sequencing was by immunoSEQ multiplex PCR. The sample contains about 9,600 clones, 35% to 55% of which appear only once. The germline V gene has CDR1 SNHLY and CDR2 FYNNEI. The CDR3 is 14 amino acids. V was clipped by 3 bases and J by 7 bases, with 12 bases between them. This receptor was obtained from a human donor in good health; the cells came from an allogeneic mixed lymphocyte reaction. The gene calls are TRBV2 and TRBJ2-2; D not certain. The source material was CFSE-low (dividing) CD4+ T cells sorted from an allogeneic mixed lymphocyte reaction. The CDR3 is CASSEIRNGGELFF. In nucleotides, the CDR3 is TGTGCCAGCAGTGAGATCCGCAATGGCGGGGAGCTGTTTTTT.